A single sample gave rise to the 29 T cell receptor beta chains below, sequenced in a study of breast tumors, draining lymph nodes, adjacent tissues. Samples came from axillary lymph nodes draining the breast cancer. TCRdb itself ran the multiplex PCR reads through MiXCR, one entry per CDR3 protein. The table records 150,000 to 250,000 distinct CDR3 sequences, approximately 31% of them present only once. Sequencing used axillary lymph node tissue. The source of these receptors is a female donor with breast cancer. Some clones in this sample may be carry-over from other donors' samples.

This clonotype was seen once. The chain couples TRBV6-6 to TRBJ1-2; D might be TRBD1 (6 bases). Trimming removed 5 bases from V and 0 bases from J, with 10 bases in between. Germline-derived CDR1 and CDR2 are MNHNY and SVGAGI (reference sequence). This CDR3 is 14 amino acids long. The CDR3 region has the DNA TGTGCCAGCAGTATTGCAGGGGCTAACTATGGCTACACCTTC. Protein product: CASSIAGANYGYTF.

V usage is TRBV19 and J usage is TRBJ1-2; D is possibly TRBD1 (5 bases). There are 14 residues in the CDR3. Germline-derived CDR1 and CDR2 are LNHDA and SQIVND (reference sequence). Trimming took off 1 base at V and 2 bases at J, with 8 bases between the two ends. This CDR3 reads CASSIGGVNYGYTF. CDR3 nucleotide sequence: TGTGCCAGTAGTATAGGAGGGGTGAACTATGGCTACACCTTC.

V is TRBV29-1 and J is TRBJ2-5; D not certain. The CDR3 totals 12 residues. Trimming shortened V by 6 bases and J by 5 bases, and 13 bases separated the two germline ends. Germline V gene sequence: CDR1 SQVTM, CDR2 ANQGSEA. The CDR3 sequence is CSVRDVGETQYF. CDR3 in DNA: TGCAGCGTAAGGGATGTCGGGGAGACCCAGTACTTC.

Regarding this clonotype: A much larger clone lies a single base off, so this may be a read error. The rearrangement links TRBV18 to TRBJ1-3; D gene ambiguous. Germline lookup yields CDR1 KGHSH and CDR2 LQKENI. This CDR3 has 15 residues. CDR3 in amino acids: CTSSPPRGYGNTIYF. CDR3 coding DNA: TGTACCAGCTCACCACCGAGAGGTTACGGAAACACCATATATTTT.

The sample holds many counts of this clonotype. The rearrangement links TRBV2 to TRBJ2-7, with D possibly matching TRBD1 (5 bases). The germline V gene has CDR1 SNHLY and CDR2 FYNNEI. This CDR3 region has 13 residues. V was cut by 2 bases and J by 5 bases, with 10 bases left in between. CDR3 loop: CASSENLGDEQYF. CDR3 in DNA: TGTGCCAGCAGTGAAAATTTAGGGGACGAGCAGTACTTC. The variable domain in full, completed from reference TRBV2 and TRBJ2-7, reads EPEVTQTPSHQVTQMGQEVILRCVPISNHLYFYWYRQILGQKVEFLVSFYNNEISEKSEIFDDQFSVERPDGSNFTLKIRSTKLEDSAMYFCASSENLGDEQYFGPGTRLTVT.

The V call is TRBV7-2, the J call TRBJ1-1; unclear D gene. There are 14 residues in the CDR3. The germline gives CDR1 SGHTA, CDR2 FQGNSA. V gave up 1 base and J gave up 8 bases, with 14 bases separating them. The CDR3 region is CASSLERSSPEAFF. CDR3 DNA: TGTGCCAGCAGCTTAGAGCGGTCTTCCCCAGAAGCTTTCTTT. The full variable domain, rest sourced from reference TRBV7-2 and TRBJ1-1, is GAGVSQSPSNKVTEKGKDVELRCDPISGHTALYWYRQSLGQGLEFLIYFQGNSAPDKSGLPSDRFSAERTGGSVSTLTIQRTQQEDSAVYLCASSLERSSPEAFFGQGTRLTVV.

This clonotype came up many times. The rearrangement joins TRBV6-2 or TRBV6-3 to TRBJ1-2; D gene ambiguous. CDR3 size: 15 residues. Germline V gene lookup returns CDR1 MNHEY and CDR2 SVGEGT. V was pared by 7 bases and J by 2 bases, with 17 bases between. The CDR3 loop is CASTHPSAPNYGYTF. CDR3 sequence (DNA): TGTGCCAGCACCCACCCTTCGGCGCCGAACTATGGCTACACCTTC.

V gene TRBV18 combines with J gene TRBJ2-3; possibly TRBD2 for D (7 bases). V was shortened by 2 bases and J by 6 bases, with 21 bases between the two germline ends. This CDR3 is built from 17 residues. CDR1 is KGHSH and CDR2 is LQKENI in the germline V gene. The CDR3 protein is CASSPRPPGGRWDTQYF. CDR3 in DNA: TGTGCCAGCTCACCAAGGCCGCCGGGGGGCCGGTGGGATACGCAGTATTTT. Supplemented by reference TRBV18 and TRBJ2-3, the full variable domain reads NAGVMQNPRHLVRRRGQEARLRCSPMKGHSHVYWYRQLPEEGLKFMVYLQKENIIDESGMPKERFSAEFPKEGPSILRIQQVVRGDSAAYFCASSPRPPGGRWDTQYFGPGTRLTVL.

This clonotype showed up many times. This chain uses TRBV5-5 with TRBJ1-5; D uncertain. The CDR3 runs to 17 residues. V lost 1 base, J lost 4 bases, and 18 bases lay in between. Germline CDR1 reads SGHKS; CDR2 reads YYEKEE (reference sequence). CDR3 in DNA: TGTGCCAGCAGCTTGACCCCCGGCATTTATGGGAATCAGCCCCAGCATTTT. Its translation: CASSLTPGIYGNQPQHF.

With respect to this clonotype: A much larger clone lies one base from this, so it may be a read error. V is TRBV20-1 and J is TRBJ1-5; D is possibly TRBD1 (6 bases). Germline V gene lookup returns CDR1 DFQATT and CDR2 SNEGSKA (reference sequence). Trimming left V 0 bases short and J 3 bases short, with 15 bases between. CDR3 length equals 16 residues. CDR3 sequence reads: CSARDQGGAANQPQHF. DNA for the CDR3: TGCAGTGCTAGAGATCAAGGGGGGGCGGCCAATCAGCCCCAGCATTTT.

This clonotype has ten or more counts. This chain connects TRBV19 to TRBJ1-5; 7 bases map to TRBD1. Germline-derived CDR1 and CDR2 are LNHDA and SQIVND (reference sequence). There are 17 residues in the CDR3. J gave up 0 bases and V 3 bases, and 8 bases lay outside the gene matches. In DNA form, the CDR3 reads TGTGCCAGTAGTATGGGGTACCCAGGGGGTAGCAATCAGCCCCAGCATTTT. This encodes CASSMGYPGGSNQPQHF.

The V call is TRBV29-1, the J call TRBJ1-3; D gene uncertain. The CDR3 has 12 residues. V was clipped by 6 bases and J by 4 bases, with 10 bases between them. The germline CDR1 and CDR2 sequences are SQVTM and ANQGSEA. CDR3 coding DNA: TGCAGCGTGTGGACCGACGGAAACACCATATATTTT. Amino acid sequence: CSVWTDGNTIYF.

At least ten counts were recorded for this clonotype. The CDR3 DNA sequence: TGTGCCAGCAGCCAAGGGCCTGCCTGGGACTTGACAACCGGGGAGCTGTTTTTT. Its translation is CASSQGPAWDLTTGELFF. The chain has TRBV14 and TRBJ2-2; possible D gene TRBD2, 6 bases. The CDR3 is made up of 18 amino acids. The germline CDR1 and CDR2 sequences are SGHDN and FVKESK. Trimming stripped 1 base from V and 5 bases from J, with 20 bases between. Based on the CDR3 plus reference TRBV14 and TRBJ2-2, the full variable domain is EAGVTQFPSHSVIEKGQTVTLRCDPISGHDNLYWYRRVMGKEIKFLLHFVKESKQDESGMPNNRFLAERTGGTYSTLKVQPAELEDSGVYFCASSQGPAWDLTTGELFFGEGSRLTVL.

The V gene is TRBV24-1, the J gene TRBJ1-3, with D maybe TRBD1 (5 bases). V dropped 7 bases and J dropped 7 bases, with 13 bases sitting between them. Germline assignment: CDR1 KGHDR and CDR2 SFDVKD. The CDR3 has 13 residues. CDR3 residues: CATSPGGVNTIYF. In DNA, the CDR3 is TGTGCCACCAGCCCGGGGGGAGTGAACACCATATATTTT.

This clonotype was seen a handful of times. The chain uses TRBV28 and TRBJ2-7; perhaps TRBD1 as D (6 bases). V lost 6 bases to trimming and J lost 3 bases, with 9 bases between them. The CDR3 loop spans 12 amino acids. Germline V gene lookup returns CDR1 MDHEN and CDR2 SYDVKM. CDR3 protein: CASRTGNYEQYF. The DNA for the CDR3 is TGTGCCAGCAGAACAGGGAACTACGAGCAGTACTTC.

About this clonotype itself: This may stem from a read error, because a much larger clone lies one nucleotide away. The V and J genes are TRBV11-2 and TRBJ2-2, with TRBD2 as a possible D gene (5 bases). The CDR3 loop spans 16 amino acids. Per the germline V gene, CDR1 is SGHAT and CDR2 is FQNNGV. The CDR3 region is CASSLGRAVVTGELLF. In nucleotides, the CDR3 is TGTGCCAGCAGCTTAGGTCGGGCTGTAGTGACCGGGGAGCTGCTTTTT. The full variable domain, its missing parts supplied by reference TRBV11-2 and TRBJ2-2, is EAGVAQSPRYKIIEKRQSVAFWCNPISGHATLYWYQQILGQGPKLLIQFQNNGVVDDSQLPKDRFSAERLKGVDSTLKIQPAKLEDSAVYLCASSLGRAVVTGELLFGEGSRLTVL.

Turning to this clonotype: This clone may be a read error of a much larger clone one base away. The chain employs TRBV19 and TRBJ1-2; a weak D match, TRBD1 (5 bases). Trimming removed 8 bases at V and 8 bases at J, with 15 bases between. Germline lookup yields CDR1 LNHDA and CDR2 SQIVND (reference sequence). CDR3 length: 12 amino acids. The CDR3 region is CASGGDESGYTF. The CDR3 bases are TGTGCCAGTGGTGGGGACGAGTCGGGCTACACCTTC.

The chain has TRBV4-1 and TRBJ2-4; a possible D gene is TRBD1 (6 bases). This CDR3 is built from 16 residues. Germline V gene sequence: CDR1 MGHRA, CDR2 YSYEKL. Deletions cut 1 base from V and 4 bases from J, with 14 bases between. CDR3 nucleotides: TGCGCCAGCAGCCAAGTCTCTGGACAGCATAAAAACATTCAGTACTTC. It codes for CASSQVSGQHKNIQYF.

A note on this clonotype: The final CDR3 position lacks the conserved phenylalanine or tryptophan, pointing to a likely read error. The rearrangement uses TRBV3-1 and TRBJ1-3; 7 bases line up with TRBD1. Germline trimming cut 7 bases from V and 4 bases from J; bases unmatched to any gene: 7. This CDR3 comprises 14 residues. The germline V gene has CDR1 LGHDT and CDR2 YNNKEL (reference sequence). The chain's CDR3 is CASTPDRVGNTIYS. CDR3 in DNA: TGTGCCAGCACCCCTGACAGGGTAGGAAACACCATATATTCT.

This clonotype has a count of ten or more. The junction shows a germline mismatch at one end, possibly a read error. CDR3 amino acids: CASSLGQGQYYGYPF. The CDR3 coding sequence is TGTGCCAGCAGCTTGGGACAGGGCCAGTATTATGGCTACCCCTTC. The chain has TRBV7-8 and TRBJ1-2; TRBD1 aligns across 9 bases. CDR3 length: 15 residues. Germline V gene lookup returns CDR1 SGHVS and CDR2 FQNEAQ.

The chain joins TRBV7-9 to TRBJ1-2, with D possibly being TRBD1 (6 bases). The ends were cut back, 1 base at V and 6 bases at J, with 15 bases in the middle. Germline V lookup: CDR1 SEHNR, CDR2 FQNEAQ (reference sequence). The CDR3 is 15 residues long. The CDR3 spells CASSLGGHEGDGYTF. CDR3 in DNA: TGTGCCAGCAGCTTAGGGGGACACGAGGGGGATGGCTACACCTTC.

This clonotype has at least ten counts. DNA of the CDR3: TGCGCCAGCAGCTTGGACAGGAACACCGGGGAGCTGTTTTTT. Its translation is CASSLDRNTGELFF. V usage is TRBV5-1 and J usage is TRBJ2-2; D unclear. With 0 bases removed from V and 1 base from J, the gap between germline ends came to 4 bases. The germline gives CDR1 SGHRS, CDR2 YFSETQ. The CDR3 has 14 residues.

A word on this clonotype: Being one base from a much bigger clone, this may be a read error. J is TRBJ2-5 and V is TRBV5-6; tentative D call: TRBD2 (6 bases). Germline values: CDR1 SGHDT, CDR2 YYEEEE. The germline V and J ends were trimmed by 0 bases and 2 bases, with 11 bases remaining between them. The CDR3 totals 15 residues. The CDR3 sequence is CASSLASAGQETQYF. In nucleotides, the CDR3 is TGTGCCAGCAGCTTGGCTAGCGCGGGACAAGAGACCCAGTACTTC.

This clonotype was detected many times. The chain carries TRBV28 and TRBJ2-7; TRBD2 agrees at 8 bases. Trimming removed 8 bases from V and 2 bases from J; junction bases left unmatched: 11. This CDR3 is 15 amino acids long. From germline, CDR1 is MDHEN and CDR2 SYDVKM. DNA of the CDR3: TGTGCCAGCGAAACTAGCGGCCCAAACCCCTACGAGCAGTACTTC. Residues: CASETSGPNPYEQYF.

This chain joins TRBV11-1 and TRBJ1-6; perhaps TRBD1 as D (5 bases). Deletions cut 5 bases from V and 10 bases from J, with 33 bases between. This CDR3 spans 20 amino acids. Per the germline V gene, CDR1 is SGHAT and CDR2 is FQDESV (reference sequence). The CDR3 sequence: CASSQGPGPGVQGGGSPLHF. For the CDR3, the DNA is TGTGCCAGCAGCCAAGGCCCGGGGCCGGGTGTGCAGGGAGGAGGGTCACCCCTCCACTTT.

This clonotype came up many times. The CDR3: CASSRTGTSAYNEQFF. DNA of the CDR3: TGTGCCAGCAGCCGAACCGGGACTAGCGCCTACAATGAGCAGTTCTTC. The chain combines TRBV7-3 with TRBJ2-1, with 10 positions matching TRBD2. The CDR3 sequence is 16 residues long. Germline V gene sequence: CDR1 SGHTA, CDR2 FQGTGA. With 5 bases clipped from V and 2 bases from J, the junction kept 6 bases outside the gene matches.

This clonotype was seen at least ten times. This chain links TRBV6-2 or TRBV6-3 with TRBJ2-5; perhaps TRBD2 as D (5 bases). Trimming removed 6 bases from V and 4 bases from J, with 12 bases in between. Germline-derived CDR1 and CDR2 are MNHEY and SVGEGT. The CDR3 has 13 residues. The CDR3 sequence: CASSDLGGETQYF. CDR3 bases: TGTGCCAGCAGCGATTTAGGAGGAGAGACCCAGTACTTC.

Only a few counts were recorded for this clonotype. This could be a read error, since a much larger clone is one nucleotide away. V and J are TRBV12-3 or TRBV12-4 and TRBJ2-7; D could derive from TRBD1 or TRBD2 (6 bases each). CDR3 length: 16 amino acids. With 8 bases removed from V and 0 bases from J, the gap between germline ends came to 20 bases. The CDR3 loop is CASGPGVGGASYEQYF. The CDR3 DNA follows: TGTGCCAGCGGTCCAGGCGTGGGGGGCGCCTCCTACGAGCAGTACTTC.

The chain is built from TRBV5-1 and TRBJ2-3, with D maybe TRBD1 (5 bases). The end of the DNA aligns better with TRBJ1-1, so the J call may be wrong. The V gene's germline CDR1 is SGHRS and CDR2 YFSETQ. This CDR3 is built from 14 residues. The CDR3 DNA is TGCGCCAGCAGCTTGTGGGAGGGGTACACTGAAGCTTTCTTT. Amino acid sequence: CASSLWEGYTEAFF.